This is a list of T cell receptor beta chains from one sample in a study of T cell clusters in autoimmune cytopenias. TCRdb re-called the multiplex PCR reads and catalogs CDR3 proteins one per entry, DNA excluded. Here the sample table reports 2,500 to 3,500 distinct CDR3 sequences. Input material: peripheral blood. These receptor sequences come from a human donor with an autoimmune cytopenia or autoimmune hepatitis (not recorded which). Each CDR3 is given with its conserved first and last residue. Expanded clones get a size class; other rows say once, few or many, or leave the size out.

cdr3_aa: CASSPRDRVRRGYTF
clone_size: medium-sized
j_call: TRBJ1-2
v_call: TRBV13

cdr3_aa: CASSPGGGLGGTQYF
clone_size: NA
j_call: TRBJ2-5
v_call: TRBV18

cdr3_aa: CASSYGGTGNTIYF
clone_size: NA
j_call: TRBJ1-3
v_call: TRBV6-6

cdr3_aa: CAWIGMGDYGYTF
clone_size: NA
j_call: TRBJ1-2
v_call: TRBV30

cdr3_aa: CASSWTGTYEQYF
clone_size: medium-sized
j_call: TRBJ2-7
v_call: TRBV6-5

cdr3_aa: CSVGRDNEQFF
clone_size: medium-sized
j_call: TRBJ2-1
v_call: TRBV29-1

cdr3_aa: CATSIEGYGYTF
clone_size: medium-sized
j_call: TRBJ1-2
v_call: TRBV15

cdr3_aa: CASSLTGGYNEQFF
clone_size: medium-sized
j_call: TRBJ2-1
v_call: TRBV27

cdr3_aa: CASSEAGTGGYEQYF
clone_size: NA
j_call: TRBJ2-7
v_call: TRBV11-3

cdr3_aa: CAWSWRVFNTGELFF
clone_size: NA
j_call: TRBJ2-2
v_call: TRBV30

cdr3_aa: CATSRGTGVQPQHF
clone_size: NA
j_call: TRBJ1-5
v_call: TRBV15

cdr3_aa: CASSLGVPIQTGGAKAHF
clone_size: NA
j_call: TRBJ2-7
v_call: TRBV5-6

cdr3_aa: CASSPGQGAAVFF
clone_size: NA
j_call: TRBJ2-1
v_call: TRBV11-3

cdr3_aa: CASTSHGGVNEQFF
clone_size: NA
j_call: TRBJ2-1
v_call: TRBV6-1

cdr3_aa: CAWSKDRGGLGVNQPQHF
clone_size: NA
j_call: TRBJ1-5
v_call: TRBV30

cdr3_aa: CASSFRLAGAYTGELFF
clone_size: medium-sized
j_call: TRBJ2-2
v_call: TRBV27

cdr3_aa: CASSLTGQGSYEQYF
clone_size: medium-sized
j_call: TRBJ2-7
v_call: TRBV13

cdr3_aa: CASSIRGRDYGYTF
clone_size: medium-sized
j_call: TRBJ1-2
v_call: TRBV19

cdr3_aa: CASSYSRGTGSNEQYF
clone_size: NA
j_call: TRBJ2-7
v_call: TRBV6-2/TRBV6-3

cdr3_aa: CASSLDPLYEQYF
clone_size: NA
j_call: TRBJ2-7
v_call: TRBV27

cdr3_aa: CATSLTSGGYNEQFF
clone_size: NA
j_call: TRBJ2-1
v_call: TRBV15

cdr3_aa: CASSLGTGSSPLHF
clone_size: NA
j_call: TRBJ1-6
v_call: TRBV12-3/TRBV12-4

cdr3_aa: CASSSENTHNEQFF
clone_size: NA
j_call: TRBJ2-1
v_call: TRBV12-3/TRBV12-4

cdr3_aa: CATTLGGSRGELFF
clone_size: medium-sized
j_call: TRBJ2-2
v_call: TRBV15

cdr3_aa: CAISRETYEQYF
clone_size: NA
j_call: TRBJ2-7
v_call: TRBV10-3

cdr3_aa: CASSSAIQGLGINYGYTF
clone_size: NA
j_call: TRBJ1-2
v_call: TRBV5-5

cdr3_aa: CASSEGVLGNQPQHF
clone_size: medium-sized
j_call: TRBJ1-5
v_call: TRBV19

cdr3_aa: CATSSNGAPATEAFF
clone_size: NA
j_call: TRBJ1-1
v_call: TRBV15

cdr3_aa: CATSHTYNEQFF
clone_size: NA
j_call: TRBJ2-1
v_call: TRBV6-5

cdr3_aa: CASSDVWTLPQETQYF
clone_size: medium-sized
j_call: TRBJ2-5
v_call: TRBV6-1

cdr3_aa: CASSYLGQGTGELFF
clone_size: medium-sized
j_call: TRBJ2-2
v_call: TRBV6-2/TRBV6-3

cdr3_aa: CATSRVGRPSYEQYF
clone_size: medium-sized
j_call: TRBJ2-7
v_call: TRBV15

cdr3_aa: CAWSTGLDEKLFF
clone_size: NA
j_call: TRBJ1-4
v_call: TRBV30

cdr3_aa: CASRLIQGDLGEAFF
clone_size: NA
j_call: TRBJ1-1
v_call: TRBV11-1

cdr3_aa: CASSPTDSSRQYF
clone_size: NA
j_call: TRBJ2-7
v_call: TRBV6-1

cdr3_aa: CASSNRDSRGYTF
clone_size: NA
j_call: TRBJ1-2
v_call: TRBV19

cdr3_aa: CASIELGQETQYF
clone_size: medium-sized
j_call: TRBJ2-5
v_call: TRBV19

cdr3_aa: CASSLARSNQPQHF
clone_size: NA
j_call: TRBJ1-5
v_call: TRBV27

cdr3_aa: CASSPPASTDTQYF
clone_size: medium-sized
j_call: TRBJ2-3
v_call: TRBV13

cdr3_aa: CAWSRGVNQPQHF
clone_size: medium-sized
j_call: TRBJ1-5
v_call: TRBV30

cdr3_aa: CASSPVGGRWQETQYF
clone_size: NA
j_call: TRBJ2-7
v_call: TRBV12-3/TRBV12-4

cdr3_aa: CASSYGQETGELFF
clone_size: medium-sized
j_call: TRBJ2-2
v_call: TRBV13

cdr3_aa: CASTRWNTDTQYF
clone_size: NA
j_call: TRBJ2-3
v_call: TRBV5-4

cdr3_aa: CASSLGTATGELFF
clone_size: NA
j_call: TRBJ2-2
v_call: TRBV11-3

cdr3_aa: CASSQGPAVGNQPQHF
clone_size: NA
j_call: TRBJ1-5
v_call: TRBV6-6

cdr3_aa: CASSYSLDRGTEAFF
clone_size: NA
j_call: TRBJ1-1
v_call: TRBV6-5

cdr3_aa: CASSLAGAQETQYF
clone_size: medium-sized
j_call: TRBJ2-5
v_call: TRBV5-4

cdr3_aa: CASSRTELNEKLFF
clone_size: NA
j_call: TRBJ1-4
v_call: TRBV19

cdr3_aa: CASKAAGPTYEQYF
clone_size: medium-sized
j_call: TRBJ2-7
v_call: TRBV11-3

cdr3_aa: CATSDPLRGGGYNEQFF
clone_size: NA
j_call: TRBJ2-1
v_call: TRBV24-1

cdr3_aa: CASSLVTGADTQYF
clone_size: medium-sized
j_call: TRBJ2-3
v_call: TRBV11-3

cdr3_aa: CASSLMGQGADEQFF
clone_size: medium-sized
j_call: TRBJ2-1
v_call: TRBV11-3

cdr3_aa: CASSPYWGGGTEAFF
clone_size: medium-sized
j_call: TRBJ1-1
v_call: TRBV5-6

cdr3_aa: CAWSTGIGGNTIYF
clone_size: NA
j_call: TRBJ1-3
v_call: TRBV30